This TCR beta chain was sequenced during a study of CD8+ T cells in alopecia areata. Following RNA extraction, reverse transcription yielded cDNA that acted as the sequencing template. The repertoire was sequenced with immunoSEQ multiplex PCR; TCRdb's copy has only in-frame clones and lacks some. The sample yields 150,000 or so clones, about 89% seen once. Overall study results and limits: Researchers reported that TCR sharing among patients proved less clear than in mice, possibly HLA-linked. Relative to normal scalp, lesional scalp, especially alopecia totalis/universalis, showed higher clonality.

The CDR3 has 12 amino acids. Germline assignment: CDR1 SEHNR and CDR2 FQNEAQ (reference sequence). Trimming took off 1 base at V and 4 bases at J, with 5 bases between the two ends. This clone came up a few times. Antigen specificity is unknown. PBMCs, the starting material, were the source of sorted CD4+ and CD8+ T cells. The J gene is TRBJ2-7, the V gene TRBV7-9, with D unclear. This TCR derives from a human donor with alopecia areata. The sample here was CD8+ T cells sorted from blood, taken at week 0. CDR3 nucleotides: TGTGCCAGCAGCTTAGACAATTACGAGCAGTACTTC. Protein product: CASSLDNYEQYF. Using reference TRBV7-9 and TRBJ2-7 for the parts outside the CDR3, the full variable domain is DTGVSQNPRHKITKRGQNVTFRCDPISEHNRLYWYRQTLGQGPEFLTYFQNEAQLEKSRLLSDRFSAERPKGSFSTLEIQRTEQGDSAMYLCASSLDNYEQYFGPGTRLTVT.